These 4 T cell receptor beta chains share one sample of origin, sequenced in a study of T cell repertoires in cytomegalovirus infection. TCRdb fed the reads into MiXCR, producing one record per CDR3 protein. The table records roughly 150,000 distinct CDR3 sequences, about 25% of them present only once. Specimen: PBMCs. Source of these receptors: a human donor in good health (CMV status not recorded). Some clones in this sample may be carry-over from other donors' samples.

The chain has TRBV10-3 and TRBJ2-7; 8 bases agree with TRBD1. This CDR3 comprises 17 residues. CDR1 is ENHRY, CDR2 SYGVKD, per germline. V dropped 3 bases and J dropped 1; count of bases not matched to a gene: 11. CDR3 region: CAISDIDRGFGSYEQYF. DNA for the CDR3: TGTGCCATCAGTGATATTGACAGGGGATTTGGGTCCTACGAGCAGTACTTC.

This sequence joins TRBV6-2 or TRBV6-3 and TRBJ2-1; no firm D call. CDR1 is MNHEY and CDR2 is SVGEGT in the germline V gene. V dropped 4 bases and J dropped 2 bases, with 3 bases sitting between them. This CDR3 region has 12 residues. The CDR3 protein is CASSSPYNEQFF. The CDR3 DNA is TGTGCCAGCAGTTCGCCCTACAATGAGCAGTTCTTC.

This clonotype showed up just a few times. CDR3 coding DNA: TGCAGTGCTAGAGATCTTGTGATTAGCGGGGAAGAGACCCAGTACTTC. It is translated as CSARDLVISGEETQYF. The rearrangement links TRBV20-1 to TRBJ2-5, with 8 bases lining up with TRBD2. CDR3 size: 16 residues. Trimming removed 0 bases from V and 3 bases from J; junction bases left unmatched: 9. Germline CDR1 and CDR2: DFQATT and SNEGSKA (reference sequence).

This clonotype was detected only a few times. This chain joins TRBV6-2 or TRBV6-3 and TRBJ2-1; TRBD2 matches at 13 bases. The CDR3 runs to 15 residues. From germline, CDR1 is MNHEY and CDR2 SVGEGT. Germline trimming cut 6 bases from V and 8 bases from J; bases unmatched to any gene: 7. The CDR3 DNA sequence: TGTGCCAGCAGACGGACTAGCGGGAGAATTCATGAGCAGTTCTTC. Protein: CASRRTSGRIHEQFF.